What follows are 22 T cell receptor beta chains derived from one specimen sequenced in a study of OX40 agonist ivuxolimab in advanced cancers. Assay used: immunoSEQ multiplex PCR; TCRdb lists only in-frame clones, some missing. In the table there are 90,000 to 100,000 clones, about 80% of which are singletons. This specimen was CD4+ or CD8+ T cells sorted from blood, taken in a trial of the OX40 agonist ivuxolimab. The receptors originated from an adult with an advanced solid tumor such as melanoma, head and neck, liver or kidney cancer.

The J gene is TRBJ1-2, the V gene TRBV7-2; D not resolved. CDR1 and CDR2 (germline): SGHTA, FQGNSA. This CDR3 contains 14 residues. Trimming stripped 5 bases from V and 4 bases from J, with 14 bases between. CDR3 loop: CASSRRSGSYGYTF. As DNA, the CDR3 is TGTGCCAGCAGCAGGCGGAGCGGCAGCTATGGCTACACCTTC.

This chain connects TRBV14 to TRBJ2-1; 8 bases align to TRBD1. The CDR3 spans 17 residues. V dropped 5 bases and J dropped 4; count of bases not matched to a gene: 13. Germline lookup yields CDR1 SGHDN and CDR2 FVKESK. DNA for the CDR3: TGTGCCAGCAGCTCAGACAGGGGCAGGGGGCTTTACAATGAGCAGTTCTTC. Translating gives CASSSDRGRGLYNEQFF. The entire variable domain, with the rest obtained from reference TRBV14 and TRBJ2-1, is as follows: EAGVTQFPSHSVIEKGQTVTLRCDPISGHDNLYWYRRVMGKEIKFLLHFVKESKQDESGMPNNRFLAERTGGTYSTLKVQPAELEDSGVYFCASSSDRGRGLYNEQFFGPGTRLTVL.

V and J are TRBV18 and TRBJ2-5, with 10 nucleotides matching TRBD2. Trimming took 5 bases from V and 3 from J; bases not matched to a gene: 6. From germline, CDR1 is KGHSH and CDR2 LQKENI. The CDR3 is 15 amino acids. The CDR3 sequence: CASSTSGGAKETQYF. The CDR3 bases are TGTGCCAGCTCAACAAGCGGGGGGGCAAAAGAGACCCAGTACTTC.

The CDR3 protein is CASSLAGLAPPYEQYF. As DNA, the CDR3 is TGTGCCAGCAGCTTAGCGGGGCTAGCCCCACCCTACGAGCAGTACTTC. The chain carries TRBV7-2 and TRBJ2-7, with D possibly called TRBD1 or TRBD2 (5 bases each). Trimming cost V 0 bases and J 2 bases, with 14 bases left between them. Germline V gene lookup returns CDR1 SGHTA and CDR2 FQGNSA. The CDR3 totals 16 residues.

The chain recombines TRBV18 with TRBJ2-5, with 8 bases that match TRBD2. V lost 3 bases, J lost 1 base, and 7 bases stayed unmatched. From germline, CDR1 is KGHSH and CDR2 LQKENI. The CDR3 has 16 amino acids. In DNA, the CDR3 is TGTGCCAGCTCACCGGAAGCGGCGGGGGGCCAAGAGACCCAGTACTTC. Amino acid sequence: CASSPEAAGGQETQYF.

The chain is built from TRBV5-1 and TRBJ1-1; D remains ambiguous. This CDR3 spans 13 amino acids. V was cut by 7 bases and J by 5 bases, with 15 bases left in between. Looked up from germline, CDR1 is SGHRS and CDR2 is YFSETQ. This CDR3 reads CASSRQMETEAFF. CDR3 DNA: TGCGCCAGCTCGAGGCAAATGGAGACTGAAGCTTTCTTT.

The chain employs TRBV5-1 and TRBJ2-3, with 7 bases aligning to TRBD2. The CDR3 contains 14 residues. The germline CDR1 and CDR2 sequences are SGHRS and YFSETQ. V shed 4 bases and J 4 bases; nucleotides not matched to a gene: 6. The CDR3 loop is CASSASTSADTQYF. The DNA for the CDR3 is TGCGCCAGCAGCGCCTCCACTAGCGCAGATACGCAGTATTTT.

The rearrangement links TRBV11-2 to TRBJ1-1, with unresolved D. CDR1 SGHAT and CDR2 FQNNGV come from the germline V gene. The length of the CDR3 is 16 residues. V was cut by 4 bases and J by 4 bases, with 19 bases left in between. CDR3 nucleotides: TGTGCCAGCAGCTCACAACCGGGGAGGCGGACCACTGAAGCTTTCTTT. The encoded protein is CASSSQPGRRTTEAFF.

This chain links TRBV7-2 with TRBJ2-7, with TRBD2 identical over 9 bases. Germline assignment: CDR1 SGHTA and CDR2 FQGNSA. The V segment lost 5 bases and the J segment 0 bases; nucleotides outside the gene matches: 5. The length of the CDR3 is 15 residues. The chain's CDR3 is CASSQSGGSSYEQYF. The CDR3 DNA sequence: TGTGCCAGCAGCCAGAGCGGGGGGAGCTCCTACGAGCAGTACTTC.

The rearrangement links TRBV5-5 to TRBJ2-3, with 8 bases aligning to TRBD1. The germline V gene encodes CDR1 SGHKS and CDR2 YYEKEE (reference sequence). With 3 bases clipped from V and 2 bases from J, the junction kept 2 bases outside the gene matches. This CDR3 spans 14 amino acids. The CDR3, as DNA: TGTGCCAGCAGCTCGGGACAGGACACAGATACGCAGTATTTT. It is translated as CASSSGQDTDTQYF.

The chain joins TRBV9 to TRBJ2-7, with TRBD1 matching 7 bases. V shed 4 bases and J 3 bases; nucleotides not matched to a gene: 13. Germline loops: CDR1 SGDLS, CDR2 YYNGEE. This CDR3 region has 16 residues. The CDR3: CASSPVGGVRFYEQYF. CDR3 sequence (DNA): TGTGCCAGCAGCCCCGTAGGGGGCGTTCGTTTCTACGAGCAGTACTTC. Full variable domain (remainder filled in from reference TRBV9 and TRBJ2-7): DSGVTQTPKHLITATGQRVTLRCSPRSGDLSVYWYQQSLDQGLQFLIQYYNGEERAKGNILERFSAQQFPDLHSELNLSSLELGDSALYFCASSPVGGVRFYEQYFGPGTRLTVT.

The chain couples TRBV7-2 to TRBJ1-5, with 8 bases aligning to TRBD1. The germline CDR1 and CDR2 sequences are SGHTA and FQGNSA. This CDR3 has 14 residues. V lost 5 bases, J lost 4 bases, and 4 bases stayed unmatched. CDR3 DNA sequence: TGTGCCAGCAGCGGGACAGGCCCGAATCAGCCCCAGCATTTT. Its translation is CASSGTGPNQPQHF.

This chain uses TRBV6-5 with TRBJ2-7; 11 bases agree with TRBD2. This CDR3 is 15 amino acids long. Germline-derived CDR1 and CDR2 are MNHEY and SVGAGI. V was pared by 6 bases and J by 7 bases, with 11 bases of the junction left unmatched. CDR3 sequence reads: CASRNAGTSGYEQYF. The CDR3 DNA reads TGTGCCAGCAGGAACGCCGGGACTAGCGGATATGAGCAGTACTTC.

This clone was counted between two and nine times. This chain links TRBV7-9 with TRBJ1-2; the D is unclear. The CDR3 extends over 15 amino acids. V dropped 4 bases and J dropped 2 bases, with 14 bases sitting between them. CDR1 is SEHNR and CDR2 is FQNEAQ in the germline V gene (reference sequence). The CDR3 DNA follows: TGTGCCAGCAGCTCACTGGACCGACTGAACTATGGCTACACCTTC. Translation: CASSSLDRLNYGYTF.

The genes are TRBV6-5 and TRBJ1-4; a possible D gene is TRBD1 (5 bases). Germline V CDR1 and CDR2: MNHEY, SVGAGI. The CDR3 spans 14 residues. Deletions cut 0 bases from V and 4 bases from J, with 6 bases between. For the CDR3, the DNA is TGTGCCAGCAGTTACTCGACAGTTAATGAAAAACTGTTTTTT. It encodes CASSYSTVNEKLFF.

J is TRBJ2-2 and V is TRBV7-8, with a tentative D call TRBD2 (6 bases). The CDR3 runs to 16 residues. The V gene's germline CDR1 is SGHVS and CDR2 FQNEAQ. The V and J ends lost 1 base and 3 bases respectively, with 12 bases between them. The CDR3 DNA sequence: TGTGCCAGCAGCTTAGTTCGACTAGAGGACACCGGGGAGCTGTTTTTT. Encoded protein: CASSLVRLEDTGELFF.

The V gene is TRBV28, the J gene TRBJ1-2, with TRBD1 matching 7 bases. Per germline, CDR1 MDHEN and CDR2 SYDVKM. Losses at the gene ends were 7 bases for V and 4 bases for J; bases not matched to a gene: 9. This CDR3 has 14 residues. CDR3 DNA: TGTGCCAGCACCATTCCCGGGACAGTCTATGGCTACACCTTC. This gives the protein CASTIPGTVYGYTF.

The chain links TRBV9 to TRBJ2-6; D is unclear. V lost 3 bases and J 4 bases, leaving 14 bases between the germline ends. Germline V gene sequence: CDR1 SGDLS, CDR2 YYNGEE. This CDR3 comprises 16 residues. In nucleotides, the CDR3 is TGTGCCAGCAGCGGAGGCTTATTCGCCGGGGCCAACGTCCTGACTTTC. This codes for CASSGGLFAGANVLTF.

The rearrangement joins TRBV7-9 to TRBJ1-1; 8 positions agree with TRBD1. Germline trimming cut 0 bases from V and 2 bases from J; bases unmatched to any gene: 5. The CDR3 has 16 amino acids. Germline CDR1 SEHNR, CDR2 FQNEAQ (reference sequence). CDR3 nucleotide sequence: TGTGCCAGCAGCTTAGCTACCGGGACAGGAAACACTGAAGCTTTCTTT. Translation gives CASSLATGTGNTEAFF.

This sequence joins TRBV7-9 and TRBJ2-4; D unclear. V was shortened by 1 base and J by 3 bases, with 10 bases between the two germline ends. The CDR3 extends over 15 amino acids. CDR1 is SEHNR, CDR2 FQNEAQ, per germline (reference sequence). This CDR3 reads CASSLGRLGKNIQYF. The CDR3 DNA sequence: TGTGCCAGCAGCTTAGGACGGCTGGGCAAAAACATTCAGTACTTC.

The chain uses TRBV2 and TRBJ2-1; TRBD2 is a possible D gene (5 bases). This CDR3 comprises 13 residues. Deletions cut 4 bases from V and 6 bases from J, with 10 bases between. In germline, CDR1 is SNHLY, CDR2 FYNNEI. The CDR3 reads CASSVRGFNEQFF. The CDR3 DNA sequence: TGTGCCAGCAGTGTACGAGGGTTCAATGAGCAGTTCTTC.

This rearrangement joins TRBV5-5 to TRBJ1-3; perhaps TRBD1 as D (5 bases). Germline V gene sequence: CDR1 SGHKS, CDR2 YYEKEE (reference sequence). This CDR3 comprises 15 residues. V dropped 0 bases and J dropped 3 bases, with 10 bases sitting between them. The chain's CDR3 is CASSLGQGNGNTIYF. The CDR3 coding sequence is TGTGCCAGCAGCTTGGGGCAGGGAAATGGAAACACCATATATTTT.